This T cell receptor beta chain was captured in a study of brain T cells in children with intractable seizures. Comments on this clone: Its antigen is not identified. Other DNA sequences in this sample translate to the same CDR3.

V lost 6 bases to trimming and J lost 6 bases, with 8 bases between them. Germline CDR1 and CDR2: MNHNY and SVGAGI (reference sequence). This CDR3 is 11 amino acids long. TCRdb's table, derived via immunoSEQ multiplex PCR, lists solely in-frame clones and lacks some. The profile covers about 7,800 clones, with around 70% appearing a single time and roughly 9% taken by the ten largest. Regarding the study as a whole: Among the top 50 brain clones were public and private clonotypes.

Surgery cases with the highest brain T cell transcript signatures were chosen for sequencing. This chain links TRBV6-6 with TRBJ1-2; D ambiguous. The specimen was resected brain tissue, collected at surgery. This sequence originates from a boy less than two years old with tuberous sclerosis and intractable seizures. Here the CDR3 DNA reads TGTGCCAGCAGGACCGTAGATGGCTACACCTTC. Protein: CASRTVDGYTF.